This T cell receptor (beta chain) emerged from a study of blood T cell repertoires in COVID-19. Study-wide background: Nucleic acid was either cDNA or gDNA, and it came from T cells, B-cell-depleted T cells, or PBMCs.

This CDR3 is 11 amino acids long. Germline-derived CDR1 and CDR2 are LNHDA and SQIVND (reference sequence). Trimming at V came to 6 bases and at J to 9 bases, leaving 1 base not matched to a gene. As handled by the study authors: It was from reference gene primer amplification that nucleated cell counts were estimated. Repertoires were generated with immunoSEQ multiplex PCR, while TCRdb's copy carries only in-frame clones and drops some. V, J and clone size derive from that table, while D and trimming were established from the DNA sequence. The table has some 48,000 clones, under 90% seen once; the top ten hold over 4.5%.

The sequencing input was peripheral blood. This sequence originates from a woman aged 55-69 years with acute or convalescent COVID-19. The chain is built from TRBV19 and TRBJ2-5; 10 bases match TRBD1. CDR3 sequence (DNA): TGTGCCAGTAGCGGACAGGGGGCCCAGTACTTC. Translating it yields CASSGQGAQYF. Full variable domain (outside the CDR3, taken from reference TRBV19 and TRBJ2-5): DGGITQSPKYLFRKEGQNVTLSCEQNLNHDAMYWYRQDPGQGLRLIYYSQIVNDFQKGDIAEGYSVSREKKESFPLTVTSAQKNPTAFYLCASSGQGAQYFGPGTRLLVL.